This TCR beta chain was recorded in a study of beta chain features in type 1 diabetes. CDR3 length: 16 residues. V was clipped by 7 bases and J by 0 bases; unmatched bases: 9. Germline CDR1 SQVTM, CDR2 ANQGSEA. What was sequenced were expressed TCRB transcripts, since all of the isolated RNA had been reverse transcribed. Data came from immunoSEQ multiplex PCR; TCRdb stores just in-frame clones and leaves some out. The sample holds 200,000 to 250,000 clones; roughly a tenth are singletons and the top ten take 1% to 1.5%. Cells sorted by CD45RO/CCR7/CD25/CD127/CD95/CD27 comprised CD4+ naive, central memory, regulatory and stem cell-like memory cells.

The V and J genes are TRBV29-1 and TRBJ2-6; 7 positions match TRBD1. The sequenced material came from central memory CD4+ T cells from blood. The clonotype comes from a man aged 18-30 years in good health. CDR3 DNA: TGCAGCGGTGCCCCGGGACAGAGCTCTGGGGCCAACGTCCTGACTTTC. The encoded protein is CSGAPGQSSGANVLTF.